This T cell receptor beta chain is from a study of control samples from healthy donors and cancer patients. TCRdb keeps only in-frame clones here, not all; method: immunoSEQ multiplex PCR. The sample lists around 110,000 clones, nearly 95% occurring once. The CDR3 runs to 14 residues. Germline CDR1 MGHRA, CDR2 YSYEKL. The V end was cut by 1 base, the J end by 7 bases, with 11 bases between. The gene calls are TRBV4-1 and TRBJ1-5; D is unresolved. The receptor was isolated from a young man in good health. The sequenced material came from blood. The DNA of the CDR3 is TGCGCCAGCAGCCAAGTGGAGAGGGAACAGCCCCAGCATTTT. Translating gives CASSQVEREQPQHF.